The sequence of this TCR beta chain was determined in a study of OX40 agonist ivuxolimab in advanced cancers. Per the germline V gene, CDR1 is LNHDA and CDR2 is SQIVND (reference sequence). Trimming removed 5 bases at V and 3 bases at J, with 8 bases between. The CDR3 spans 12 residues. Assay: immunoSEQ multiplex PCR; the TCRdb copy retains only in-frame clones and omits some. The table has approximately 74,000 clones, about 89% seen once. The clonotype was recovered from an adult with an advanced solid tumor such as melanoma, head and neck, liver or kidney cancer. The V gene is TRBV19, the J gene TRBJ2-7; D is uncertain. Sequenced here: CD4+ or CD8+ T cells sorted from blood, sampled in a trial of the OX40 agonist ivuxolimab. The CDR3 sequence is CASSGNNYEQYF. CDR3 sequence (DNA): TGTGCCAGTAGTGGAAACAACTACGAGCAGTACTTC.